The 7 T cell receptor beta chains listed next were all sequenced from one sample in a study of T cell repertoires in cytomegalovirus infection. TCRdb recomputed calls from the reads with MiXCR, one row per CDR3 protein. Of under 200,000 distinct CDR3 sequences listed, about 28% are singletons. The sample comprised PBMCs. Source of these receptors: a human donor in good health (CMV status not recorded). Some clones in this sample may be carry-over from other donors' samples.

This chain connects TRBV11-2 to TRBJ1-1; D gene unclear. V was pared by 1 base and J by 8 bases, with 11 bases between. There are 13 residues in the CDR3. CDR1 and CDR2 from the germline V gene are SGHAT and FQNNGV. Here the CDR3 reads CASSLGQAKEAFF. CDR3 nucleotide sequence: TGTGCCAGCAGCTTAGGGCAGGCCAAGGAAGCTTTCTTT.

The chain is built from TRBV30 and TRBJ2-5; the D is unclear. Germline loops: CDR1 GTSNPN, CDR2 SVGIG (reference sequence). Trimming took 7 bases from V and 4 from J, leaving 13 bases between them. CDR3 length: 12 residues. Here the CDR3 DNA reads TGTGCCTTGACCGAGATGGGAGAGACCCAGTACTTC. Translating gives CALTEMGETQYF.

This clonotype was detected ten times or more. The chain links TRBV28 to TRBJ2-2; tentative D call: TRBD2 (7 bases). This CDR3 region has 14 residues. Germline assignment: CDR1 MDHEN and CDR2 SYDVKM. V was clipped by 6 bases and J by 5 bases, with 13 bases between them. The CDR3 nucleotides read TGTGCCAGCAGCTTAGGGGGGGAGACCGGGGAGCTGTTTTTT. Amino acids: CASSLGGETGELFF.

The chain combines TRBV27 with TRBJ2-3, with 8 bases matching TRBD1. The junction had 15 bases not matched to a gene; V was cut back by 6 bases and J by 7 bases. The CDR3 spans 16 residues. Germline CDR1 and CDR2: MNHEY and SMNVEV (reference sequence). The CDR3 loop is CASSRGQGGIPYTQYF. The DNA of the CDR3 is TGTGCCAGCAGCCGAGGACAGGGCGGGATTCCATATACGCAGTATTTT.

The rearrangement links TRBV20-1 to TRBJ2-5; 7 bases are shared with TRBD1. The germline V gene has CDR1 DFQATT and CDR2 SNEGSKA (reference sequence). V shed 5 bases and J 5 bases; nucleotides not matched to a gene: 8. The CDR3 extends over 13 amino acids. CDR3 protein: CSAADRATETQYF. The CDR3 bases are TGCAGTGCTGCCGACAGGGCCACTGAGACCCAGTACTTC.

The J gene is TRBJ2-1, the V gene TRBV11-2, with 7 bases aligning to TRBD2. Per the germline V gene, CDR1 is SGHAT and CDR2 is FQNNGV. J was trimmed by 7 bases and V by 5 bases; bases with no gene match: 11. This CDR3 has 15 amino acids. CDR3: CASSVAGTIVNEQFF. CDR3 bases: TGTGCCAGCAGCGTCGCCGGGACTATTGTGAATGAGCAGTTCTTC.

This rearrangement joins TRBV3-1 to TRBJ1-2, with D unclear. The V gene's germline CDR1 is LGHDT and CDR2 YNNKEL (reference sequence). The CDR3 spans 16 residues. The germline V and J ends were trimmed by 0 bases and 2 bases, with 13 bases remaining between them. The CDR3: CASSQDRQRFNYGYTF. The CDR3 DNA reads TGTGCCAGCAGCCAAGATCGGCAGAGATTCAACTATGGCTACACCTTC.